A selection of T cell receptor beta chains follows, all from one sample in a study of CD8 T cells in Susac syndrome. TCRdb reprocessed the immunoSEQ multiplex PCR reads via MiXCR and lists one record per CDR3 protein. Counted here are under 250,000 distinct CDR3 sequences, 85% to 95% occurring once; the ten biggest clones make up around 0.15%. The sample consisted of CD4+ T cells from PBMCs. These receptors were collected from a human donor with Susac syndrome. Each CDR3 is given with its conserved first and last residue. A D gene is named only where the DNA matches it firmly. A row's size may be missing; if present it is once, few, many or a size class.

v_call	d_call	clone_size	j_call	cdr3_nt	cdr3_aa
TRBV15	-	-	TRBJ1-1	TGTGCCACCAGCAGAGGGGAGACAGTCACTGAAGCTTTCTTT	CATSRGETVTEAFF
TRBV9	TRBD1	-	TRBJ2-7	TGTGCCAGCAGCCCCGTCGGGACAGGAGACTACGAGCAGTACTTC	CASSPVGTGDYEQYF
TRBV7-9	TRBD1	-	TRBJ1-1	TGTGCCAGCAGCTTCGACAGGGTAGGCGCTGAAGCTTTCTTT	CASSFDRVGAEAFF
TRBV12-3/TRBV12-4	-	once	TRBJ2-7	TGTGCCAGCAGTTTGTCCGGGTTTCGGGACGAGCAGTACTTC	CASSLSGFRDEQYF
TRBV12-3/TRBV12-4	-	-	TRBJ1-1	TGTGCCAGCAGTTTGACAGGCGAGAACACTGAAGCTTTCTTT	CASSLTGENTEAFF
TRBV4-3	-	-	TRBJ1-1	TGCGCCAGCAGCCCCCACCGAATGAACACTGAAGCTTTCTTT	CASSPHRMNTEAFF
TRBV12-3/TRBV12-4	-	once	TRBJ1-5	TGTGCCAGCAGTTCTACCGGGAGTATGAAACAGCCCCAGCATTTT	CASSSTGSMKQPQHF
TRBV12-3/TRBV12-4	-	-	TRBJ1-1	TGTGCCGTTACCCGAGGGCCTATGAACACTGAAGCTTTCTTT	CAVTRGPMNTEAFF
TRBV7-2	-	once	TRBJ1-2	TGTGCCAGCAGCCCGTCTGACGGAACCTATGGCTACACCTTC	CASSPSDGTYGYTF
TRBV20-1	-	-	TRBJ1-5	TGCAGTGCTTATCCCAGGGAGGCAGGGGCTAGCAATCAGCCCCAGCATTTT	CSAYPREAGASNQPQHF
TRBV5-1	-	-	TRBJ2-3	TGCGCCAGCAGCTTGGTTCCTGGGAAGGGGGGCACAGATACGCAGTATTTT	CASSLVPGKGGTDTQYF
TRBV9	-	-	TRBJ1-6	TGTGCCAGCAGCGCGGGGGGGAGCTCCTATAATTCACCCCTCCACTTT	CASSAGGSSYNSPLHF
TRBV2	-	-	TRBJ2-7	TGTGCCAGCAGTGAAGAGGGATTGCGGAGGATCAGGTCCGAGCAGTACTTC	CASSEEGLRRIRSEQYF
TRBV4-2	TRBD1	-	TRBJ2-7	TGTGCCAGCTCTGGACAGGGGAACTACGAGCAGTACTTC	CASSGQGNYEQYF
TRBV20-1	-	-	TRBJ1-5	TGCAGTGCTTCTCGGACCGCCAGTTATAGCAATCAGCCCCAGCATTTT	CSASRTASYSNQPQHF
TRBV11-3	-	-	TRBJ1-6	TGTGCCAGCAGCTTCGACAGCCTTAATTCACCCCTCCACTTT	CASSFDSLNSPLHF